This TCR beta chain was sequenced for a study of response to subunit inactivated influenza vaccine. TCRdb itself ran the RT-PCR reads through MiXCR, one entry per CDR3 protein. The table lists more than 550,000 distinct CDR3 sequences, about 11% of them singletons. This clonotype has only a few counts. Per the germline V gene, CDR1 is SNHLY and CDR2 is FYNNEI. V lost 3 bases and J lost 1, with 11 bases in between. The CDR3 is 15 amino acids. The sample was also linked to a second study, of T cells expressing NK-cell markers. From that report: 5'RACE template switching built TCR beta cDNA with unique molecular identifiers. Each of roughly six donors carried dominant NKG2C+ clonotypes accounting for about 1.0-7.5% of CD8+ T cells. Also leading the CD3+CD56-NKG2C+ fraction in a handful of donors were these clonotypes.

Sequenced here: PBMCs from blood, sampled on the day of vaccination. The chain recombines TRBV2 with TRBJ2-3, with D perhaps matching TRBD1 (5 bases). The receptor's source is a man aged 45 to 65 who received an inactivated influenza vaccine. The CDR3 bases are TGTGCCAGCAGTGATTATGACAGACGCACAGATACGCAGTATTTT. Protein sequence: CASSDYDRRTDTQYF.